Sequencing of this T cell receptor (beta chain) was carried out in a study of control samples from healthy donors and cancer patients. The protocol was immunoSEQ multiplex PCR, while the TCRdb copy is restricted to in-frame clones and leaves out a portion. Among 100,000 to 130,000 clones listed, roughly four fifths were seen once. This CDR3 is built from 14 residues. The germline CDR1 and CDR2 sequences are SGDLS and YYNGEE. Germline trimming cut 5 bases from V and 6 bases from J; bases unmatched to any gene: 5. The sequence was obtained from a man younger than 35 in good health. The V gene is TRBV9, the J gene TRBJ1-6; 7 bases agree with TRBD1. The sequencing input was blood. CDR3 amino acids: CASSGQVANSPLHF. The CDR3 DNA reads TGTGCCAGCAGTGGACAGGTAGCTAATTCACCCCTCCACTTT.